This T cell receptor (beta chain) was sequenced during a study of Ad26.COV2.S vaccination and SARS-CoV-2 variants. About the research overall: The donor participated in the COV1001 trial, in its Ad26.COV2.S arm.

The repertoire was sequenced with immunoSEQ multiplex PCR; TCRdb's copy has only in-frame clones and lacks some. The sample shows hundreds of thousands of clones, around 89% of them seen only once. Whole-study findings and limits: Placebo recipients had lower spike-specific TCR breadth than vaccine recipients.

As for this clone: What it binds is unknown.

Treatment of the sample: around 19 received Ad26.COV2.S at low or high dose, single or two shots; 5 received placebo; per-sample allocation not given. Collection of the samples took place on day 63 after the first injection of vaccine or placebo. The CDR3 is 15 residues long. Germline V lookup: CDR1 SEHNR, CDR2 FQNEAQ (reference sequence). With 4 bases removed from V and 5 bases from J, the gap between germline ends came to 18 bases. This rearrangement joins TRBV7-9 to TRBJ2-7, with D possibly matching TRBD2 (6 bases). The sequencing here drew on peripheral blood, taken in a trial of Ad26.COV2.S vaccine versus placebo. This clonotype was obtained from a person between 18 and 65 years old who received the Ad26.COV2.S COVID-19 vaccine or a placebo. Here the CDR3 DNA reads TGTGCCAGCAGCTCCTTGTGGGGGGACGCAAACGAGCAGTACTTC. It specifies CASSSLWGDANEQYF.